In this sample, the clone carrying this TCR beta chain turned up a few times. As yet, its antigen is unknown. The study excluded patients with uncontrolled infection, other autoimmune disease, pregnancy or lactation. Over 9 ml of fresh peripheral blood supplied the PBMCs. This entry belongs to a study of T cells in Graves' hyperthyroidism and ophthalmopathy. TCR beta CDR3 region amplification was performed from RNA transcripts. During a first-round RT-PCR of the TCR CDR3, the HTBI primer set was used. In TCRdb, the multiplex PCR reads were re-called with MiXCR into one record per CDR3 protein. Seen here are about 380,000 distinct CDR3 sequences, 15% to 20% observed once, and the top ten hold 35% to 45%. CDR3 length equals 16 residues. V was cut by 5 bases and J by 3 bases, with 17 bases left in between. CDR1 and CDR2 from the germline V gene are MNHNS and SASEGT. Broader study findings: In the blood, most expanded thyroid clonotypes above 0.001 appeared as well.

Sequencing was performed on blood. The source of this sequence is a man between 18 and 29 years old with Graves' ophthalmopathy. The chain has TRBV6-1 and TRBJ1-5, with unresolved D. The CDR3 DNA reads TGTGCCAGCAGTCCCTCTCCTGGCATGACCAATCAGCCCCAGCATTTT. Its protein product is CASSPSPGMTNQPQHF.